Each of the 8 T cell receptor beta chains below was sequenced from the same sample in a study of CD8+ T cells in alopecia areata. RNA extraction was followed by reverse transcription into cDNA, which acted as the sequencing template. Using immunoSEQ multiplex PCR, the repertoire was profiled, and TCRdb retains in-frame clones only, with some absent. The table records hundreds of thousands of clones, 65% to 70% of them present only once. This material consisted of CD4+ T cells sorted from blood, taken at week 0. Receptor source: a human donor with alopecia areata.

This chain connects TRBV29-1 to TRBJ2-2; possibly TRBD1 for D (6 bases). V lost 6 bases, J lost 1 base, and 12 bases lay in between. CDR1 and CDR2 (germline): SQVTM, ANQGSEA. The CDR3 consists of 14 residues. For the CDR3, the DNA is TGCAGCGTGACAGGACGTCGGAACACCGGGGAGCTGTTTTTT. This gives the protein CSVTGRRNTGELFF.

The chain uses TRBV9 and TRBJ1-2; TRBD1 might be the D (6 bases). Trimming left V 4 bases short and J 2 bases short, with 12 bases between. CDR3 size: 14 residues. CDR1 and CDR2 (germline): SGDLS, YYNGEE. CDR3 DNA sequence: TGTGCCAGCAGCCCGGACAGTTTCAACTATGGCTACACCTTC. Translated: CASSPDSFNYGYTF.

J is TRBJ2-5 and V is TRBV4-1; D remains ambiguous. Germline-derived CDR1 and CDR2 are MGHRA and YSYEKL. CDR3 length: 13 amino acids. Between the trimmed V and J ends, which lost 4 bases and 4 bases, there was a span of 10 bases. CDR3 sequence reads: CASSLLATETQYF. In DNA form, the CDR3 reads TGCGCCAGCAGCCTTTTAGCTACAGAGACCCAGTACTTC.

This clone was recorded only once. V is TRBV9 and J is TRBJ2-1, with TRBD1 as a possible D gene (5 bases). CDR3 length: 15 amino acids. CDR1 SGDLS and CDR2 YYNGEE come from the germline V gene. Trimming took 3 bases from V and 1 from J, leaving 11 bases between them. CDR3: CASSGLTVSYNEQFF. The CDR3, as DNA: TGTGCCAGCAGCGGACTGACAGTTTCCTACAATGAGCAGTTCTTC.

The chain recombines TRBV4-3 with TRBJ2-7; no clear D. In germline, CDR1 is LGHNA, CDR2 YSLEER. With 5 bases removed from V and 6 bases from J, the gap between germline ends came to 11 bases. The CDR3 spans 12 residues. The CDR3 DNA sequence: TGCGCCAGCAGCTACTTTAAAGGCGAGCAGTACTTC. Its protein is CASSYFKGEQYF.

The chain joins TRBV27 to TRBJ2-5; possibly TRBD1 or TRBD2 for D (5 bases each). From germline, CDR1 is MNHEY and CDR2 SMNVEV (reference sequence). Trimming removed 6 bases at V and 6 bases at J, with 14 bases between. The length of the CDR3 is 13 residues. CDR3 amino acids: CASRGVGLQTQYF. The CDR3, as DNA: TGTGCCAGCAGGGGGGTCGGGTTGCAGACCCAGTACTTC.

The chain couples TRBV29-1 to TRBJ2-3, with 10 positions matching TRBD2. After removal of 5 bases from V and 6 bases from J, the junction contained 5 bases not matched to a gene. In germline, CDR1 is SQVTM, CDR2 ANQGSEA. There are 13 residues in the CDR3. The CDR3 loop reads CSVPSTSGDTQYF. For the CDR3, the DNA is TGCAGCGTTCCCTCGACTAGCGGGGATACGCAGTATTTT.

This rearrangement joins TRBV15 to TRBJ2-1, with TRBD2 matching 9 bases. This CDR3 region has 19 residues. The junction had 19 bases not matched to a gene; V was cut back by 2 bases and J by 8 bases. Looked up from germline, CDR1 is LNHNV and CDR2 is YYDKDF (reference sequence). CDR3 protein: CATSRFLSSVGGGAHEQFF. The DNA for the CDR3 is TGTGCCACCAGCAGATTTCTCTCGTCTGTCGGCGGGGGGGCCCATGAGCAGTTCTTC.